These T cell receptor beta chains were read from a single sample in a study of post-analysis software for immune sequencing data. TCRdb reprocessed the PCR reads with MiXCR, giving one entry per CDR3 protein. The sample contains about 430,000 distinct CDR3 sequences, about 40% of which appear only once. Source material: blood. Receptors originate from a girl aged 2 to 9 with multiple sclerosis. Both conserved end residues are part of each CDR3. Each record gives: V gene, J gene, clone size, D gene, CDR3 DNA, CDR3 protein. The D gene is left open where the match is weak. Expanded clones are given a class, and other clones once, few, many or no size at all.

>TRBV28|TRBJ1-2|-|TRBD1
TGTGCCAGCAGTTTTGTACAGGGGGCGCTTGGCTACACCTTC
CASSFVQGALGYTF
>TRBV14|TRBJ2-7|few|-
TGTGCCAGCAGCTTCGGGCGAGCGCCAGCTTACGAGCAGTACTTC
CASSFGRAPAYEQYF
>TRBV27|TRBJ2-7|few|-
TGTGCCAGCATGGGGCGGTACGAGCAGTACTTC
CASMGRYEQYF
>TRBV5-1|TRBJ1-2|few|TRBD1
TGCGCCAGCAGCCCATCGACAGGGCTCAACTATGGCTACACCTTC
CASSPSTGLNYGYTF
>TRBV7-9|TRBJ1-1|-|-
TGTGCCAGCAACAAGCAGACCACTGAAGCTTTCTTT
CASNKQTTEAFF
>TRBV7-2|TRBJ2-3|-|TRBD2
TGTGCCAGCAGCTCGGACCCACTTTCTAGCGGCACAAGCACAGATACGCAGTATTTT
CASSSDPLSSGTSTDTQYF
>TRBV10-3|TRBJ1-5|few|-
TGTGCCATCAGTGGGGGGGGACATCGACAGCCCCAGCATTTT
CAISGGGHRQPQHF
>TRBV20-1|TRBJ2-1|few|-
TGCAGTGCTAGAGGCTTGGGGCTCTCCTACAATGAGCAGTTCTTC
CSARGLGLSYNEQFF
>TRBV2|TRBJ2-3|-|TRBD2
TGTGCCATAAGGGAGGGACGGGTTCTTACGCAGTATTTT
CAIREGRVLTQYF
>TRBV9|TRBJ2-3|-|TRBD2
TGTGCCAGCAGCTACGGACTAGCGGGGGGCGCAACAACAGATACGCAGTATTTT
CASSYGLAGGATTDTQYF
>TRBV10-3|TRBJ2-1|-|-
TGTACCATCAGTAAATACAGGGCTCTTGGCGATGAGCAGTTCTTC
CTISKYRALGDEQFF
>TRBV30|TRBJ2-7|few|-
TGTGCCTGGACAAAGTCCTACGAGCAGTACTTC
CAWTKSYEQYF
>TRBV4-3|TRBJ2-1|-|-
TGCGCCAGCAGCCCGCTGCAGGGGAATGAGCAGTTCTTC
CASSPLQGNEQFF
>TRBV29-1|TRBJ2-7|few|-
TGCAGCGTGAAATTTCCAGGGGGGTTGTACGAGCAGTACTTC
CSVKFPGGLYEQYF
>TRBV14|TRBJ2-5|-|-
TGTGCCAGCAGCCAAGTCCGGACAGACGAGATCCAAGAGACCCAGTACTTC
CASSQVRTDEIQETQYF
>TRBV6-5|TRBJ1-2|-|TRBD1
TGTGCCAGCGGACCGGACAGGGGGAGTGGTGGCTACACCTTC
CASGPDRGSGGYTF
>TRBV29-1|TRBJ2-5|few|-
TGCAGCGTGGACAGGATGGGGGGGACCCAGTACTTC
CSVDRMGGTQYF
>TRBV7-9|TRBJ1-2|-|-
TGTGCCAGCAGCTCCGACTATGGAGGCTACACCTTC
CASSSDYGGYTF
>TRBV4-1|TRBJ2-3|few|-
TGCGCCAGCAGCCAACTGGACAGAAGCACAGATACGCAGTATTTT
CASSQLDRSTDTQYF
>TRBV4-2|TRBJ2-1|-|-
TGTGCCAGCAGCCCGACCTTGTGGGAATCCTACAATGAGCAGTTCTTC
CASSPTLWESYNEQFF
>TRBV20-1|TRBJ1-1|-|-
TGCAGTGCCAAGAGACGGAACACTGAAGCTTTCTTT
CSAKRRNTEAFF
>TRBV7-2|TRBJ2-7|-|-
TGTGCCAGCAGCTTAGGGGCTCTCAGTGGTAACGAGCAGTACTTC
CASSLGALSGNEQYF
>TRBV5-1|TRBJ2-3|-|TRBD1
TGCGCCAGCAGGAACACAGGGGAGCCGCAGTATTTT
CASRNTGEPQYF
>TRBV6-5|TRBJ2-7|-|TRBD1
TGTGCCAGCAGCGATCTGACAGGGTCCTACGAGCAGTACTTC
CASSDLTGSYEQYF
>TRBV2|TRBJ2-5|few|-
TGTGCCTCTAAGGCCCAAGAGACCCAGTACTTC
CASKAQETQYF
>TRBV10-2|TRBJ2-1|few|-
TGCGCCAGCAGTGAGTCGGTTTGGGATGATGAGCAGTTCTTC
CASSESVWDDEQFF
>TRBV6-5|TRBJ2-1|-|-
TGTGCCAGCAGTTACTCGAATATTAACGGACTGCCTTTTGGTGAGCAGTTCTTC
CASSYSNINGLPFGEQFF
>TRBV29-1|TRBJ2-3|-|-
TGCAGCGTTGCCCTCCTAGCAGTAGATACGCAGTATTTT
CSVALLAVDTQYF
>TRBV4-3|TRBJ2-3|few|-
TGCGCCAGCAGCCAAGAATTGGGGGCCACAGATACGCAGTATTTT
CASSQELGATDTQYF
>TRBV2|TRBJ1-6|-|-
TGTGCCAGCAGAGAACAGGGTATCTCCTATAATTCACCCCTCCACTTT
CASREQGISYNSPLHF
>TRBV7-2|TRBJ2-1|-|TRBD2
TGTGCCAGCAGCTCCCAGTTCACACGGACTAGCGGGGGGCTTAGAGAGCAGTTCTTC
CASSSQFTRTSGGLREQFF
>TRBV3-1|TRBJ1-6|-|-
TGTGCCAGCAGCTTTCTACCGGCTGGGGATTCACCCCTCCACTTT
CASSFLPAGDSPLHF
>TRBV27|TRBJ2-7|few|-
TGTGCCAGCAGTTCGCCAACCTACGAGCAGTACTTC
CASSSPTYEQYF
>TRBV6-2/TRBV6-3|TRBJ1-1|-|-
TGTGCCAGCAGTTACTTCCGAAGCGGAAGCTACCCACGGGGAGCTTTCTTT
CASSYFRSGSYPRGAFF
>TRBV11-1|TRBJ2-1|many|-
TGTGCCAGCAGCTTATGGGAGTCAACTGACAATGAGCAGTTCTTC
CASSLWESTDNEQFF
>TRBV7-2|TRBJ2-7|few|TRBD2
TGTGCCAGCAGCCCCAGGGGATGGCAGCCGGGACTAGCGGACGAGCAGTACTTC
CASSPRGWQPGLADEQYF
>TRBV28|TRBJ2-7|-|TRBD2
TGTGCCAGCAGTAGCCTAGCGGGATGGTACGAGCAGTACTTC
CASSSLAGWYEQYF
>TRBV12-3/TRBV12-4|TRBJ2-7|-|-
TGTGCCAGCAGGGGCTGGTACTACGAGCAGTACTTC
CASRGWYYEQYF
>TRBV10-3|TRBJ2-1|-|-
TGTGCCATCAGTGAGGTCTTGACCGACGAGCAGTTCTTC
CAISEVLTDEQFF
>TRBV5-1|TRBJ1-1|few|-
TGCGCCAGCAGCCGACAGGCCATGAACACTGAAGCTTTCTTT
CASSRQAMNTEAFF
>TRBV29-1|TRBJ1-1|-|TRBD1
TGCAGCGCTCCTTCTAGACAGGGTCCTTTGAACACTGAAGCTTTCTTT
CSAPSRQGPLNTEAFF
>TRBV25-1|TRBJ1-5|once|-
TGTGCCAGCAGTGGACCTGATCTGGGGGGGCGACAGCCCCAGCATTTT
CASSGPDLGGRQPQHF
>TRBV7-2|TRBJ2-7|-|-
TGTGCCAGCAGCAATAACAGGGTCTCCTACGAGCAGTACTTC
CASSNNRVSYEQYF
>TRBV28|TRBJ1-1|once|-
TGTGCCAGCAACCTATTCCTGTTAGGTACTGAAGCTTTCTTT
CASNLFLLGTEAFF
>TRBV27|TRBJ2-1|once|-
TGTGCCAGCAGTTTTGAGGGTAAGAATGAGCAGTTCTTC
CASSFEGKNEQFF
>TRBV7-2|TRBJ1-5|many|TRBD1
TGTGCCAGCAGCTCAGACGGACAGGTGAATCAGCCCCAGCATTTT
CASSSDGQVNQPQHF
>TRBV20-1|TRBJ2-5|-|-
TGCAGTGCTAGGGATTATCGGGACACGGCGACCCAGTACTTC
CSARDYRDTATQYF
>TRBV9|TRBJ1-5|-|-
TGTGCCAGCAGCGTAGACGGGGGTCAGCCCCAGCATTTT
CASSVDGGQPQHF
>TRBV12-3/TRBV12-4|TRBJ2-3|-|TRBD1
TGTGCCAGCAGTCTATCCCCACCCCGGGACAGGAGCACAGATACGCAGTATTTT
CASSLSPPRDRSTDTQYF